A selection of T cell receptor beta chains follows, all from one sample in a study of T cells after yellow fever vaccination. TCRdb re-analysed the 5' RACE reads in MiXCR, keeping a single row per CDR3 protein. Altogether about 370,000 distinct CDR3 sequences are present, 11% being singletons, with the ten largest covering roughly 18%. The sample here was PBMCs, taken on the day of the first yellow fever vaccination. Source of these receptors: a man aged 18 to 29 who received the YFV17D yellow fever vaccine. Each CDR3 is given with its conserved first and last residue. D genes are given only for firm matches. Clone size is shown for a subset of rows, as once, few, many or a class of expanded clone.

clone size	J gene	V gene	D gene	CDR3 DNA	CDR3 protein
many	TRBJ2-3	TRBV7-2	TRBD2	TGTGCCAGCAGCTTAACGGGGGGGCCAGATACGCAGTATTTT	CASSLTGGPDTQYF
few	TRBJ1-2	TRBV29-1	.	TGCAGCGTTGAAATAGGGTCGGACTATGGCTACACCTTC	CSVEIGSDYGYTF
.	TRBJ1-1	TRBV20-1	.	TGCAGTGCTAGGAGAGGGGTGAACACTGAAGCTTTCTTT	CSARRGVNTEAFF
many	TRBJ2-5	TRBV7-8	TRBD2	TGTGCCAGCAGCCAAGGACTAGCGGGGGGGCTGGGGACCCAGTACTTC	CASSQGLAGGLGTQYF
.	TRBJ2-7	TRBV5-5	.	TGTGCCAGCAGCTTGGAAGGGCAGTCCTACGAGCAGTACTTC	CASSLEGQSYEQYF
.	TRBJ2-1	TRBV6-1	.	TGTGCCAGCAGTGCCCTGGACAGCTATGAGCAGTTCTTC	CASSALDSYEQFF
many	TRBJ1-5	TRBV4-3	.	TGCGCCAGCAGCCAAGAGGACCGAAGCAATCAGCCCCAGCATTTT	CASSQEDRSNQPQHF
few	TRBJ2-1	TRBV4-3	TRBD2	TGCGCCAGCAGCCAAGGTCGTAGCGGGGGATACAATGAGCAGTTCTTC	CASSQGRSGGYNEQFF
.	TRBJ2-1	TRBV19	TRBD2	TGTGCCAGTAGCCTAGCGGGGGGGCTCGAGCAGTTCTTC	CASSLAGGLEQFF
many	TRBJ1-2	TRBV18	.	TGTGCCAGCTCATCTGACCCTGGCTATGGCTACACCTTC	CASSSDPGYGYTF
few	TRBJ2-1	TRBV11-2	TRBD1	TGTGCCAGCAGCCCCCGGGACAGGGTCTACAATGAGCAGTTCTTC	CASSPRDRVYNEQFF
many	TRBJ2-5	TRBV20-1	TRBD2	TGCAGTGCTAGCGGGGGGGTTGAAGAGACCCAGTACTTC	CSASGGVEETQYF
few	TRBJ2-7	TRBV29-1	.	TGCAGCGTTGAGCAGGGGATTAGGTACGAGCAGTACTTC	CSVEQGIRYEQYF
few	TRBJ1-2	TRBV3-1	.	TGTGCCAGCAGCCCAAGATCCGGGGTACACTATGGCTACACCTTC	CASSPRSGVHYGYTF
.	TRBJ2-1	TRBV9	TRBD2	TGTGCCAGCAGCGTCTCTAGCGGGGGGCCAGAGCAGTTCTTC	CASSVSSGGPEQFF
few	TRBJ1-1	TRBV29-1	.	TGCAGCGTTGATAAGGGGGGAAAGAACACTGAAGCTTTCTTT	CSVDKGGKNTEAFF
.	TRBJ1-3	TRBV2	.	TGTGCCAGCAGTGAGTCATACTACTCTGGAAACACCATATATTTT	CASSESYYSGNTIYF
few	TRBJ2-4	TRBV14	TRBD1	TGTGCCAGCAGCCGGACAGGGGTGTACATTCAGTACTTC	CASSRTGVYIQYF
.	TRBJ1-1	TRBV4-3	TRBD1	TGCGCCAGCAGCCAAGAATTACGTGACAGGGCAGCTTTCTTT	CASSQELRDRAAFF
.	TRBJ2-1	TRBV10-3	.	TGTGCCATCAGCCTTACGACAGTGAGCTACAATGAGCAGTTCTTC	CAISLTTVSYNEQFF
.	TRBJ2-5	TRBV2	.	TGTGCCAGCAGTGAAACGCCAGAGACCCAGTACTTC	CASSETPETQYF
.	TRBJ1-2	TRBV7-8	TRBD1	TGTGCCAGCAGCCCCTGGACAGGGCAGAACTATGGCTACACCTTC	CASSPWTGQNYGYTF
few	TRBJ1-3	TRBV6-5	TRBD1	TGTGCCAGCAGTTACCAAACCCCGGGACAGAGAAACACCATATATTTT	CASSYQTPGQRNTIYF
few	TRBJ1-5	TRBV20-1	.	TGCAGTGCTAGGGCGGGTACCGGGAATCAGCCCCAGCATTTT	CSARAGTGNQPQHF
few	TRBJ2-1	TRBV7-2	TRBD2	TGTGCCAGCAGCTTCCCTAGCGGGGGCTCTGGCGGCAATGAGCAGTTCTTC	CASSFPSGGSGGNEQFF
few	TRBJ2-7	TRBV12-5	.	TGTGCTAGTGGTCCAAGAGTATACGAGCAGTACTTC	CASGPRVYEQYF
.	TRBJ2-5	TRBV5-3	TRBD2	TGTGCCATGGGCCTCGGACTAGCGAGGGAGACCCAGTACTTC	CAMGLGLARETQYF
few	TRBJ1-6	TRBV5-6	.	TGTGCCAGCAGCCCGAACTTGAGAGGAAGCAGGAATTCACCCCTCCACTTT	CASSPNLRGSRNSPLHF
few	TRBJ2-3	TRBV7-2	TRBD2	TGTGCCAGCAGCTTATCCTGGCGGGGGGGCAGAGCAGATACGCAGTATTTT	CASSLSWRGGRADTQYF
.	TRBJ2-5	TRBV5-1	TRBD2	TGCGCCAGCAGCTCAAGGACTAGCGGGGGGGAGACCCAGTACTTC	CASSSRTSGGETQYF
.	TRBJ1-4	TRBV12-3/TRBV12-4	.	TGTGCCAGCAGTCCCTTCGGGTATGAAAAACTGTTTTTT	CASSPFGYEKLFF
few	TRBJ2-3	TRBV3-1	TRBD1	TGTGCCAGCAGCACCGGACAGGGACCGGATACGCAGTATTTT	CASSTGQGPDTQYF
.	TRBJ1-6	TRBV5-6	.	TGTGCCAGCAGCTTGGGGGAGCGCGATTCACCCCTCCACTTT	CASSLGERDSPLHF
few	TRBJ2-2	TRBV7-9	.	TGTGCCAGCACCCCCCTGGAATACACCGGGGAGCTGTTTTTT	CASTPLEYTGELFF
.	TRBJ2-3	TRBV20-1	.	TGCAGTGCTAGAAATTCTAAGGCAGATACGCAGTATTTT	CSARNSKADTQYF
few	TRBJ2-1	TRBV11-2	TRBD2	TGTGCCAGCAGCTTCTGGACTAGCGGGGGGGGTTACAATGAGCAGTTCTTC	CASSFWTSGGGYNEQFF
few	TRBJ2-5	TRBV7-9	.	TGTGCCAGCATTCGGGGGCTAGGAGAGACCCAGTACTTC	CASIRGLGETQYF
few	TRBJ1-2	TRBV7-9	.	TGTGCCAGCAGCTTAGGGCAGGGGTTCGATGGCTACACCTTC	CASSLGQGFDGYTF
few	TRBJ2-7	TRBV4-3	TRBD1	TGCGCCAGCAGCCCCGGGACAGGGGGGTTCAGCTACGAGCAGTACTTC	CASSPGTGGFSYEQYF
few	TRBJ1-2	TRBV20-1	.	TGCAGTGCGGAAGGGGCGGTGGGGGGCTACACCTTC	CSAEGAVGGYTF
.	TRBJ1-4	TRBV29-1	.	TGCAGCCTGAGGGTTAATGAAAAACTGTTTTTT	CSLRVNEKLFF
few	TRBJ2-5	TRBV7-9	TRBD1	TGTGCCAGCAGCTTGGGCAAACCTACAGGGGTCGAGTACTTC	CASSLGKPTGVEYF
.	TRBJ2-3	TRBV5-1	TRBD1	TGCGCCAGCAGCCGAGGGACAGGGGGTGGTACAGATACGCAGTATTTT	CASSRGTGGGTDTQYF
few	TRBJ2-7	TRBV7-2	TRBD2	TGTGCCAGCAGCTTAGGCTTCCTAGCGGGGGGCCCCTCCTACGAGCAGTACTTC	CASSLGFLAGGPSYEQYF
few	TRBJ1-6	TRBV7-6	TRBD1	TGTGCCAGCAGCGAGACAGGGGCCTATAATTCACCCCTCCACTTT	CASSETGAYNSPLHF
few	TRBJ1-1	TRBV14	.	TGTGCCAGCAGCCAAGAGGCAGCCCGAGAAGCTTTCTTT	CASSQEAAREAFF
.	TRBJ1-1	TRBV2	.	TGTGCCAGCAGCAACACCGGGACGGAGCAAGCTTTCTTT	CASSNTGTEQAFF
few	TRBJ2-7	TRBV11-2	.	TGTGCCAGCAGCGAAGCGGACCCCTACGAGCAGTACTTC	CASSEADPYEQYF
.	TRBJ2-3	TRBV7-8	TRBD1	TGTGCCAGCAGCTTAGAAGGTGGGACAGGGTCGACGCAGTATTTT	CASSLEGGTGSTQYF
.	TRBJ2-3	TRBV9	.	TGTGCCAGCAGCCCCAACACGGGAGATACGCAGTATTTT	CASSPNTGDTQYF
few	TRBJ2-5	TRBV9	TRBD2	TGTGCCAGCAGCGTAGGCCTGACTAGCGTAGGAGAGACCCAGTACTTC	CASSVGLTSVGETQYF
.	TRBJ2-6	TRBV7-2	.	TGTGCCAGCAGCTTATGGACGGGGTCTGGGGCCAACGTCCTGACTTTC	CASSLWTGSGANVLTF